The 10 T cell receptor beta chains given below trace back to one sample, sequenced in a study of blood T cell repertoires in COVID-19. Only in-frame clones appear in the TCRdb table, and some are missing; sequencing was by immunoSEQ multiplex PCR. Of approximately 280,000 clones listed, around 90% were seen once; the top ten hold approximately 7.5%. The sequencing input was peripheral blood. These receptor sequences come from a woman under 40 with COVID-19, enrolled during active disease.

This chain joins TRBV21-1 and TRBJ2-7; the DNA was not compared with TRBD1, the D call given in the table. TRBV21-1 is described as a pseudogene. This CDR3 has 15 amino acids. The CDR3 coding sequence is TGTGCCAGCAGCAAAGGACAGCCCCAAAGTTACGAGCAGTACTTC. Amino acid sequence: CASSKGQPQSYEQYF.

The chain links TRBV10-1 to TRBJ2-1; TRBD2 aligns across 7 bases. This CDR3 region has 16 residues. Unmatched junction bases numbered 9, after V lost 0 bases and J lost 7 bases. Germline values: CDR1 WNHNN, CDR2 SYGVQD (reference sequence). CDR3 amino acids: CASSESGREFRNEQFF. The CDR3 nucleotides read TGCGCCAGCAGTGAGTCCGGGCGGGAGTTCAGGAATGAGCAGTTCTTC.

This clone was detected once. CDR3 bases: TGCGCCAGCAGTGAGTATAGCGGGAGGGCCCACGAGCAGTACTTC. Protein product: CASSEYSGRAHEQYF. The chain combines TRBV10-1 with TRBJ2-7; 11 nucleotides match TRBD2. This CDR3 region has 15 residues. CDR1 and CDR2 from the germline V gene are WNHNN and SYGVQD (reference sequence). V lost 1 base and J lost 5; bases outside the gene matches: 4.

The chain has TRBV6-5 and TRBJ2-2; 10 bases agree with TRBD1. Germline V CDR1 and CDR2: MNHEY, SVGAGI. The CDR3 is 15 residues long. J lost 3 bases, V lost 8 bases, and 6 bases had no gene match. CDR3: CASSRGTGDTGELFF. As DNA, the CDR3 is TGTGCCAGCTCCCGAGGGACAGGGGACACCGGGGAGCTGTTTTTT.

This clone was counted a single time. V gene TRBV12-3 or TRBV12-4 combines with J gene TRBJ1-2, with D maybe TRBD1 (5 bases). The CDR3 contains 13 residues. Trimming pared 3 bases from V and 9 bases from J, leaving 14 bases between. The DNA of the CDR3 is TGTGCCAGCAGTTTGGTAGGGGTGTCTAGCTACACCTTC. Translated: CASSLVGVSSYTF.

The rearrangement joins TRBV4-1 to TRBJ1-5; D may be TRBD1 (5 bases). Trimming stripped 0 bases from V and 4 bases from J, with 10 bases between. Germline CDR1 and CDR2: MGHRA and YSYEKL. The CDR3 is made up of 15 amino acids. CDR3 sequence (DNA): TGCGCCAGCAGCCAAGATCTGGCAGGGAATCAGCCCCAGCATTTT. Protein: CASSQDLAGNQPQHF.

This CDR3 reads CASSLGSSGGSFQYF. CDR3 nucleotides: TGTGCCAGCAGCTTGGGTAGTAGCGGGGGTTCTTTCCAGTACTTC. The chain couples TRBV5-5 to TRBJ2-7; 9 bases align to TRBD2. Germline CDR1 is SGHKS and CDR2 is YYEKEE (reference sequence). Trimming at V came to 0 bases and at J to 10 bases, leaving 11 bases not matched to a gene. There are 15 residues in the CDR3.

The rearrangement links TRBV18 to TRBJ2-1; 10 bases align to TRBD2. Trimming took 4 bases from V and 0 from J; bases not matched to a gene: 6. The germline V gene has CDR1 KGHSH and CDR2 LQKENI. The CDR3 is 17 residues long. For the CDR3, the DNA is TGTGCCAGCTCACAGGGACTAGCGTTGAGCTCCTACAATGAGCAGTTCTTC. Residues: CASSQGLALSSYNEQFF.

The chain carries TRBV7-9 and TRBJ2-7, with TRBD2 matching over 7 bases. The CDR3 has 14 amino acids. V gave up 6 bases and J gave up 1 base; unmatched junction bases: 6. Germline V lookup: CDR1 SEHNR, CDR2 FQNEAQ (reference sequence). CDR3 protein: CASRARGGSYEQYF. CDR3 sequence (DNA): TGTGCCAGCAGAGCGCGGGGAGGGTCCTACGAGCAGTACTTC.

The rearrangement links TRBV27 to TRBJ2-1; 10 bases fit TRBD2. The V gene's germline CDR1 is MNHEY and CDR2 SMNVEV (reference sequence). V lost 2 bases, J lost 4 bases, and 5 bases stayed unmatched. This CDR3 spans 16 amino acids. The CDR3 region has the DNA TGTGCCAGCAGTTTAGAACTAGCGGGGTTTTACAATGAGCAGTTCTTC. Translated, it gives CASSLELAGFYNEQFF.